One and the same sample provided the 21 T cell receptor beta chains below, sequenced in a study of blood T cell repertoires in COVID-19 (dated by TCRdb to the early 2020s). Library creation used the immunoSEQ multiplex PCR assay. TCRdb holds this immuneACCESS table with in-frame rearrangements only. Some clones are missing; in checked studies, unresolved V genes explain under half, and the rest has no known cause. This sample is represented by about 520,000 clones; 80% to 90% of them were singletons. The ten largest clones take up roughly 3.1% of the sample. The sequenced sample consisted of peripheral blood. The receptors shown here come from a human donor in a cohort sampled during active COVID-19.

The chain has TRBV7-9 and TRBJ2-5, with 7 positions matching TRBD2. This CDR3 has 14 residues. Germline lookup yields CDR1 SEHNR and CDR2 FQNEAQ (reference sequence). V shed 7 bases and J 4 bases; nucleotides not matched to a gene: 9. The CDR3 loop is CASTKRTRGETQYF. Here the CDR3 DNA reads TGTGCCAGCACCAAGCGGACTAGAGGAGAGACCCAGTACTTC.

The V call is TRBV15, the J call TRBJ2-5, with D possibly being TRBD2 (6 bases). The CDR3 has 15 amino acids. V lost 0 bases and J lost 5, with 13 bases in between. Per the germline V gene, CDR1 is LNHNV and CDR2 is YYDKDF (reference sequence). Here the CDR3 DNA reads TGTGCCACCAGCAGAGATGGAGGGAGGAGGGAGACCCAGTACTTC. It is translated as CATSRDGGRRETQYF.

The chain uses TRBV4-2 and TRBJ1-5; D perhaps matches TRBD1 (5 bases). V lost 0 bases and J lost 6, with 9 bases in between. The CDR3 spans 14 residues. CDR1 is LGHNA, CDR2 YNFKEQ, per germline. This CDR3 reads CASSQDKGRQPQHF. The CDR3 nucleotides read TGTGCCAGCAGCCAAGATAAGGGGCGTCAGCCCCAGCATTTT.

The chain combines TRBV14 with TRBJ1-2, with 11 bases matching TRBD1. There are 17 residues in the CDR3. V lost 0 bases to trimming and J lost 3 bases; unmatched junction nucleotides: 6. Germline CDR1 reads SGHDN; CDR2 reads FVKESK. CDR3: CASSQDFGQGAYYGYTF. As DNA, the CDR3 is TGTGCCAGCAGCCAAGATTTCGGACAGGGGGCCTACTATGGCTACACCTTC.

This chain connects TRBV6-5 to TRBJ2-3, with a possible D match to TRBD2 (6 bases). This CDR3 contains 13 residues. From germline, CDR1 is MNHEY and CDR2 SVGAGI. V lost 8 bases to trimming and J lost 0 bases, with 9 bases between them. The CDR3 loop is CASCRESTDTQYF. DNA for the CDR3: TGTGCCAGCTGCCGGGAGAGCACAGATACGCAGTATTTT.

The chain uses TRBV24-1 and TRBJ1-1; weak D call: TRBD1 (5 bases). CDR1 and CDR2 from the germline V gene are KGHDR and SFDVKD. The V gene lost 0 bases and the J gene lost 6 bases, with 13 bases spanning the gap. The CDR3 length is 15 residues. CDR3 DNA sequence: TGTGCCACCAGTGATTTGGCAGGTTCAGGGCCTGAAGCTTTCTTT. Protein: CATSDLAGSGPEAFF.

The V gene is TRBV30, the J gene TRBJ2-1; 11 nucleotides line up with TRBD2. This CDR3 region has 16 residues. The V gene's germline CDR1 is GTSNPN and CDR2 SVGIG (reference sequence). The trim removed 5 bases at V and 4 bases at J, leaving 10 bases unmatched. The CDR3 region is CAWGFQTSGVYNEQFF. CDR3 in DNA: TGTGCCTGGGGATTTCAGACTAGCGGGGTGTACAATGAGCAGTTCTTC. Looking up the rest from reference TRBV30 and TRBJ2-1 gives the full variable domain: SQTIHQWPATLVQPVGSPLSLECTVEGTSNPNLYWYRQAAGRGLQLLFYSVGIGQISSEVPQNLSASRPQDRQFILSSKKLLLSDSGFYLCAWGFQTSGVYNEQFFGPGTRLTVL.

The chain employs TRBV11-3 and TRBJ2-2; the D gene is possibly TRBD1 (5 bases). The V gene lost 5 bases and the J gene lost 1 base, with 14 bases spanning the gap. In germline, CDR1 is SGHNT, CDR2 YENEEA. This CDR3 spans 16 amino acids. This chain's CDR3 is CASSPQGVQNTGELFF. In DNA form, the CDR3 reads TGTGCCAGCAGCCCCCAGGGTGTCCAGAACACCGGGGAGCTGTTTTTT.

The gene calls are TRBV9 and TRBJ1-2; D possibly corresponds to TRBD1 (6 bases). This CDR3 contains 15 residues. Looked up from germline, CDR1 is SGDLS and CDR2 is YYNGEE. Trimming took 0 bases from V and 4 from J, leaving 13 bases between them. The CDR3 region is CASSVAPGQSYGYTF. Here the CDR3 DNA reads TGTGCCAGCAGCGTAGCTCCGGGACAAAGCTATGGCTACACCTTC.

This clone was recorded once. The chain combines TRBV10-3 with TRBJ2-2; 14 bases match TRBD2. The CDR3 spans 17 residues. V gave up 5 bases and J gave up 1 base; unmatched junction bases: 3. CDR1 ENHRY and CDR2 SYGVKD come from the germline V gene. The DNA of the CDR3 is TGTGCCATCAGTCCTGGGACTAGCGGGAGGAACACCGGGGAGCTGTTTTTT. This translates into CAISPGTSGRNTGELFF.

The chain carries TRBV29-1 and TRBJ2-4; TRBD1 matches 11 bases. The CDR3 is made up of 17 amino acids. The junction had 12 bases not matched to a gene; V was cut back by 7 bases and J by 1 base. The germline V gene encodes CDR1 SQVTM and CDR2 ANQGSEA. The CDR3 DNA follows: TGCAGCGCCCTAGAGGGACAGGGGGTAGGGGCCAAAAACATTCAGTACTTC. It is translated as CSALEGQGVGAKNIQYF.

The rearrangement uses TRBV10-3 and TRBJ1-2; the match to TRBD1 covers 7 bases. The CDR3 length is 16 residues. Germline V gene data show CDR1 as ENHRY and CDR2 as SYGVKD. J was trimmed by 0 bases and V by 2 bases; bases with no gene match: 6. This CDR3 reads CAISEPGGPANYGYTF. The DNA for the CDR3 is TGTGCCATCAGTGAGCCAGGGGGGCCAGCTAACTATGGCTACACCTTC.

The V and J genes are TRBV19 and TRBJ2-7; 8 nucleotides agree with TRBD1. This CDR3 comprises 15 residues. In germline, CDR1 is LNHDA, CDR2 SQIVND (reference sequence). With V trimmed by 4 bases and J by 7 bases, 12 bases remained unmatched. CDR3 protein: CASSTARDRSEEQYF. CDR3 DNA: TGTGCCAGTAGTACGGCCCGGGACAGGTCAGAGGAGCAGTACTTC.

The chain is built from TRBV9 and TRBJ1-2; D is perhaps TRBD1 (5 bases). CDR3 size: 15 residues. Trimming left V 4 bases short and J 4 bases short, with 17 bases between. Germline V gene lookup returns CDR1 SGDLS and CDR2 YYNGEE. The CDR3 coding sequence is TGTGCCAGCAGCACACGACAGAGAGAGTTCTATGGCTACACCTTC. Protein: CASSTRQREFYGYTF.

DNA of the CDR3: TGTGCCACTTCACAAGACAGGATCCCTGGCACAGATACGCAGTATTTT. It encodes CATSQDRIPGTDTQYF. The rearrangement joins TRBV19 to TRBJ2-3; D might be TRBD1 (6 bases). CDR1 and CDR2 (germline): LNHDA, SQIVND (reference sequence). V dropped 10 bases and J dropped 1 base, with 21 bases sitting between them. The CDR3 covers 16 residues. Combining the CDR3 with reference TRBV19 and TRBJ2-3 gives the whole variable domain DGGITQSPKYLFRKEGQNVTLSCEQNLNHDAMYWYRQDPGQGLRLIYYSQIVNDFQKGDIAEGYSVSREKKESFPLTVTSAQKNPTAFYLCATSQDRIPGTDTQYFGPGTRLTVL.

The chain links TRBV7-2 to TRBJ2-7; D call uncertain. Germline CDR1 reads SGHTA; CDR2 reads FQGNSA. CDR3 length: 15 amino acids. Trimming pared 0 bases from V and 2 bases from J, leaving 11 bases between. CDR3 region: CASSLAGQPPYEQYF. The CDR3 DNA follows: TGTGCCAGCAGCTTAGCGGGCCAGCCCCCCTACGAGCAGTACTTC.

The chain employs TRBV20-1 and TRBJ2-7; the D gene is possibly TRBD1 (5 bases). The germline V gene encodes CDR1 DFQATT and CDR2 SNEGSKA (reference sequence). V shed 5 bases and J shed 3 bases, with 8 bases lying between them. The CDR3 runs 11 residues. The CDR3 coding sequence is TGCAGTGCTCCAGGGAACTACGAGCAGTACTTC. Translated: CSAPGNYEQYF.

CDR3 in amino acids: CASSLEGTSGSTEQYF. CDR3 nucleotides: TGTGCCAGCAGCTTGGAGGGGACTAGCGGGTCGACCGAGCAGTACTTC. J is TRBJ2-7 and V is TRBV5-5, with TRBD2 identical over 12 bases. Germline V gene sequence: CDR1 SGHKS, CDR2 YYEKEE (reference sequence). Germline trimming cut 0 bases from V and 6 bases from J; bases unmatched to any gene: 7. This CDR3 has 16 amino acids. Supplemented by reference TRBV5-5 and TRBJ2-7, the full variable domain reads DAGVTQSPTHLIKTRGQQVTLRCSPISGHKSVSWYQQVLGQGPQFIFQYYEKEERGRGNFPDRFSARQFPNYSSELNVNALLLGDSALYLCASSLEGTSGSTEQYFGPGTRLTVT.

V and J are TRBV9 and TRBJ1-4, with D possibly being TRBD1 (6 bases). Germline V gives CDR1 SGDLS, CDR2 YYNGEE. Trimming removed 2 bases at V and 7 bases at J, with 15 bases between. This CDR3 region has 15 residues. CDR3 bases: TGTGCCAGCAGCGTCGTAACAGGGTTCGGTGAAAAACTGTTTTTT. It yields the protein CASSVVTGFGEKLFF. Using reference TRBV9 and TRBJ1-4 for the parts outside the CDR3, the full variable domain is DSGVTQTPKHLITATGQRVTLRCSPRSGDLSVYWYQQSLDQGLQFLIQYYNGEERAKGNILERFSAQQFPDLHSELNLSSLELGDSALYFCASSVVTGFGEKLFFGSGTQLSVL.

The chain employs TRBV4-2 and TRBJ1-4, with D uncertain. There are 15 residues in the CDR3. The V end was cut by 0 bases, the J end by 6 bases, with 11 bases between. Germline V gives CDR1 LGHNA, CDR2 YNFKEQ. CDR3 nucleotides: TGTGCCAGCAGCCAAGATCGGAACTACTATGAAAAACTGTTTTTT. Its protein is CASSQDRNYYEKLFF.

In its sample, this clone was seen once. The CDR3 region is CASREWGIGEQFF. The DNA for the CDR3 is TGTGCCAGCCGGGAGTGGGGGATAGGCGAGCAGTTCTTC. The J gene is TRBJ2-1, the V gene TRBV14, with D possibly TRBD2 on 6 matching bases. V was pared by 8 bases and J by 10 bases, with 18 bases between. CDR3 length: 13 residues. The germline CDR1 and CDR2 sequences are SGHDN and FVKESK.